This T cell receptor beta chain was identified in a study of T cell responses to AZD1222 COVID-19 vaccine. General study points: Nearly half of the spike-specific TCRs reportedly recognize variant regions that carry no mutations. Mostly white British, mostly female donors; authors suggested clonal diversity may be underestimated. Only 5 or 6 people who got AZD1222 tested seropositive at baseline.

Pooled together were second doses at about 4 or about 12 weeks. This CDR3 spans 14 amino acids. Germline CDR1 and CDR2: LGHNT and FRNRAP. V lost 5 bases, J lost 4 bases, and 7 bases stayed unmatched. Sequencing was performed with immunoSEQ multiplex PCR; in TCRdb, only in-frame clones are kept and a portion is missing. The sample consists of approximately 150,000 clones, around 84% of them appearing once. As to this clone: As yet, its antigen is unknown.

The V call is TRBV12-5, the J call TRBJ2-7; 8 nucleotides match TRBD1. This receptor was taken from an adult who received the AZD1222 COVID-19 vaccine. The source material was peripheral blood, sampled 28 days after the second AZD1222 dose. CDR3 protein: CASGLLTGGYEQYF. The DNA for the CDR3 is TGTGCTAGTGGTCTGCTCACAGGGGGGTACGAGCAGTACTTC. Full variable domain (outside the CDR3, taken from reference TRBV12-5 and TRBJ2-7): DARVTQTPRHKVTEMGQEVTMRCQPILGHNTVFWYRQTMMQGLELLAYFRNRAPLDDSGMPKDRFSAEMPDATLATLKIQPSEPRDSAVYFCASGLLTGGYEQYFGPGTRLTVT.